The clone carrying this TCR beta chain was recorded a few times. Antigen unknown. The data originate from a study of blood T cells in healthy people across ages. Study-level findings and limits: The long-lived group displayed more naive CD4+ cells, plus higher diversity, than the aged donors did.

Then a second PCR, running about 7 to 11 cycles, was carried out with a sample-barcoded 5' primer and a J-beta primer mix. TCRdb itself ran the 5' RACE reads through MiXCR, one entry per CDR3 protein. The sample contains just under 750,000 distinct CDR3 sequences, approximately 21% of which appear only once. The CDR3 covers 13 residues. Losses at the gene ends were 4 bases for V and 3 bases for J; bases not matched to a gene: 3. CDR1 and CDR2 (germline): GTSNPN, SVGIG (reference sequence). The rearrangement links TRBV30 to TRBJ2-3, with 8 nucleotides matching TRBD2. Sequencing used blood. The clonotype was recovered from a man between 65 and 85 years old in good health. The CDR3 sequence: CAWMGTRTDTQYF. The CDR3, as DNA: TGTGCCTGGATGGGGACTAGAACAGATACGCAGTATTTT.